A single sample gave rise to the 6 T cell receptor beta chains below, sequenced in a study of blood T cell repertoires in COVID-19. Profiling relied on immunoSEQ multiplex PCR, and the TCRdb table lists in-frame clones only, not all of them. The sample contains over 25,000 clones, 85% to 90% of which appear only once. Sequencing input: peripheral blood. Receptors originate from a man aged 55 to 70 with acute or convalescent COVID-19.

The V gene is TRBV28, the J gene TRBJ1-5; D is ambiguous. Germline V lookup: CDR1 MDHEN, CDR2 SYDVKM. V lost 4 bases to trimming and J lost 6 bases, with 19 bases between them. The CDR3 runs to 16 residues. CDR3 residues: CASSSGPGSGSQPQHF. CDR3 in DNA: TGTGCCAGCAGTTCAGGTCCAGGCTCGGGATCTCAGCCCCAGCATTTT.

This clone was picked up one time. The chain couples TRBV5-3 to TRBJ1-1; D ambiguous. TRBV5-3 is classed as an ORF, of uncertain function. The CDR3 covers 14 residues. Trimming stripped 2 bases from V and 4 bases from J, with 12 bases between. Here the CDR3 reads CARSFARLSTEAFF. Written as DNA, the CDR3 is TGTGCCAGAAGCTTTGCCCGACTCAGCACTGAAGCTTTCTTT.

V gene TRBV19 combines with J gene TRBJ1-2, with 7 bases fitting TRBD1. V lost 9 bases, J lost 6 bases, and 4 bases stayed unmatched. The germline V gene encodes CDR1 LNHDA and CDR2 SQIVND (reference sequence). The CDR3 has 11 residues. The CDR3: CASRTGDGYTF. The CDR3 DNA reads TGTGCCAGCCGAACAGGGGATGGCTACACCTTC.

The chain is built from TRBV28 and TRBJ2-7; 8 nucleotides match TRBD1. The CDR3 is 13 residues long. Trimming took 4 bases from V and 9 from J; bases not matched to a gene: 8. Germline-derived CDR1 and CDR2 are MDHEN and SYDVKM. CDR3 in amino acids: CASSYGQGMGQYF. The CDR3 DNA reads as TGTGCCAGCAGTTATGGACAGGGAATGGGGCAGTACTTC. The complete variable domain, with remaining parts taken from reference TRBV28 and TRBJ2-7, reads DVKVTQSSRYLVKRTGEKVFLECVQDMDHENMFWYRQDPGLGLRLIYFSYDVKMKEKGDIPEGYSVSREKKERFSLILESASTNQTSMYLCASSYGQGMGQYFGPGTRLTVT.

V gene TRBV27 combines with J gene TRBJ1-5, with 10 bases fitting TRBD1. This CDR3 has 18 residues. Germline V gene sequence: CDR1 MNHEY, CDR2 SMNVEV (reference sequence). The J segment lost 1 base and the V segment lost 2 bases, leaving 8 bases of the junction unmatched. The chain's CDR3 is CASSLRGQGLRSNQPQHF. The CDR3 nucleotides are TGTGCCAGCAGTTTAAGGGGACAGGGGCTTAGGAGCAATCAGCCCCAGCATTTT.

The chain employs TRBV25-1 and TRBJ2-5; D perhaps matches TRBD2 (6 bases). The germline gives CDR1 MGHDK, CDR2 SYGVNS. The CDR3 is made up of 15 amino acids. The V end lost 3 bases, the J end lost 5 bases, and 16 bases lay between the germline ends. The CDR3 coding sequence is TGTGCCAGCAGTGATCCGGCCCGGGGGTTGGAGACCCAGTACTTC. Protein product: CASSDPARGLETQYF. The full variable domain, its missing parts supplied by reference TRBV25-1 and TRBJ2-5, is EADIYQTPRYLVIGTGKKITLECSQTMGHDKMYWYQQDPGMELHLIHYSYGVNSTEKGDLSSESTVSRIRTEHFPLTLESARPSHTSQYLCASSDPARGLETQYFGPGTRLLVL.